This is a list of T cell receptor beta chains from one sample in a study of T cells after yellow fever vaccination. Via MiXCR, TCRdb re-called the 5' RACE reads, giving one row per CDR3 protein. Of hundreds of thousands of distinct CDR3 sequences in the sample, around 3.9% were seen once. Source: PBMCs, taken on the day of the yellow fever booster vaccination. Receptors were obtained from a man younger than 35 who received the YFV17D yellow fever vaccine. Both conserved end residues are part of each CDR3. D genes are given only for firm matches. Size is stated for part of the rows, as once, few or many counts, or as a class when the clone is expanded.

cdr3_aa d_call j_call clone_size v_call
CASSFNSGGPGSAQYF TRBD2 TRBJ2-5 few TRBV5-1
CASSAGSFSSTDTQYF - TRBJ2-3 - TRBV5-4
CASSLYDRNTEAFF - TRBJ1-1 - TRBV5-6
CSASAGARETQYF - TRBJ2-5 - TRBV20-1
CASSLINQPQHF - TRBJ1-5 - TRBV7-2
CASSPGLAGGRTYNEQFF TRBD2 TRBJ2-1 few TRBV7-9
CASTKNRGDTDTQYF TRBD1 TRBJ2-3 many TRBV28
CASSLVVTGDTETQYF TRBD1 TRBJ2-5 few TRBV5-1
CASSEDGLAYNEQFF TRBD2 TRBJ2-1 - TRBV9
CASSLPGTNQPQHF - TRBJ1-5 many TRBV7-6
CASSQDERDSYNSPLHF TRBD1 TRBJ1-6 many TRBV4-1
CASRFGGGGIFSHEQYF - TRBJ2-7 few TRBV5-6
CASMRPGSGNTIYF - TRBJ1-3 - TRBV28
CASSLEGPFSYGYTF - TRBJ1-2 few TRBV5-6
CASSRGPGAVTYNEQFF - TRBJ2-1 many TRBV3-1
CAITNGPYEQYF - TRBJ2-7 few TRBV10-3
CASTRGAYTDTQYF - TRBJ2-3 - TRBV25-1
CASGDPGQGSRRSLFF TRBD1 TRBJ1-4 many TRBV19
CASSLDEDQPQHF - TRBJ1-5 few TRBV11-2
CASSSPGRPDTQYF - TRBJ2-3 many TRBV7-9
CASSYAGQKLYSNQPQHF TRBD1 TRBJ1-5 few TRBV12-3/TRBV12-4
CASSFGRDRPQHF - TRBJ1-5 many TRBV7-2
CASSLVTGADEQYF - TRBJ2-7 - TRBV5-1
CASSLDPGSGELFF - TRBJ2-2 many TRBV11-2